This TCR beta chain was found in a study of T cell responses to AZD1222 COVID-19 vaccine. Background on the study: Second-dose intervals of approximately 4 or approximately 12 weeks were pooled.

Between the trimmed V and J ends, which lost 5 bases and 4 bases, there was a span of 12 bases. Germline CDR1 MDHEN, CDR2 SYDVKM. The CDR3 loop spans 15 amino acids. A note on this clone: Its antigen remains unidentified.

Study-wide findings and caveats: Repertoires were obtained only post-peak T cell response. Once two AZD1222 doses were given, Spike-specific TCR breadth and depth went up. Clonal diversity was possibly underestimated, and white British individuals and females predominated among donors.

Assay used: immunoSEQ multiplex PCR; TCRdb lists only in-frame clones, some missing. Of more than 250,000 clones listed, approximately 95% are singletons. V and J are TRBV28 and TRBJ2-6, with a weak D call TRBD1 (6 bases). The receptor comes from an adult in good health. Sequenced material: peripheral blood, taken on day 0 of AZD1222 vaccination. In nucleotides, the CDR3 is TGTGCCAGCAGTCTCACAGGGACCGGGGCCAACGTCCTGACTTTC. It specifies CASSLTGTGANVLTF.